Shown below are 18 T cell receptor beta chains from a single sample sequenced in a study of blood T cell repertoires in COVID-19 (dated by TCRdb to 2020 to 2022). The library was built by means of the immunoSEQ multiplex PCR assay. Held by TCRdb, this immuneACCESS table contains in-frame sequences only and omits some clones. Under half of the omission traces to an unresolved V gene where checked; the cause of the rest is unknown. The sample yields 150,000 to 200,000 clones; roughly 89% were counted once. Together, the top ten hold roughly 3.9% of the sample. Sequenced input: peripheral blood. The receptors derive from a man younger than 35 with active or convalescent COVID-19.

The CDR3 reads CASSLFTGGSYEQYF. The CDR3 DNA reads TGTGCCAGCAGCCTCTTTACGGGAGGCTCCTACGAGCAGTACTTC. This chain joins TRBV7-2 and TRBJ2-7, with TRBD2 matching 7 bases. CDR3 size: 15 residues. V gave up 5 bases and J gave up 0 bases; unmatched junction bases: 7. The germline V gene has CDR1 SGHTA and CDR2 FQGNSA.

The CDR3 reads CASSLYEGNYGYTF. The CDR3 region has the DNA TGTGCCAGCAGCTTGTACGAGGGAAACTATGGCTACACCTTC. The chain uses TRBV5-4 and TRBJ1-2; D ambiguous. This CDR3 spans 14 amino acids. The germline V gene has CDR1 SGHNT and CDR2 YYREEE (reference sequence). The germline V and J ends were trimmed by 1 base and 2 bases, with 9 bases remaining between them.

CDR3 region: CASRSYDYGYTF. The CDR3 nucleotides read TGTGCCAGTAGGAGTTATGACTATGGCTACACCTTC. The gene calls are TRBV19 and TRBJ1-2, with D unresolved. V was shortened by 6 bases and J by 3 bases, with 8 bases between the two germline ends. From germline, CDR1 is LNHDA and CDR2 SQIVND (reference sequence). The CDR3 runs to 12 residues.

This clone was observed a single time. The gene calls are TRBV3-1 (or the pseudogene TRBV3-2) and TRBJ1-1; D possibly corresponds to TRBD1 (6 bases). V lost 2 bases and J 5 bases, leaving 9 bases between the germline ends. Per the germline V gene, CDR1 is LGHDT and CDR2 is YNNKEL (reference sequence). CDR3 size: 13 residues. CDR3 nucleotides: TGTGCCAGCAGCCAACCAGGGGAAACTGAAGCTTTCTTT. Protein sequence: CASSQPGETEAFF.

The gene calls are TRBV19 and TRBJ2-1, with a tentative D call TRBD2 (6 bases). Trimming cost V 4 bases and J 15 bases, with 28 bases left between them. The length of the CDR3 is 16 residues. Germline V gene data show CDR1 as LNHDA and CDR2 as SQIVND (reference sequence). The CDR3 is CASSTGGAREGAGGFF. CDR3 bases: TGTGCCAGTAGTACCGGGGGTGCCAGGGAAGGAGCTGGGGGGTTCTTC.

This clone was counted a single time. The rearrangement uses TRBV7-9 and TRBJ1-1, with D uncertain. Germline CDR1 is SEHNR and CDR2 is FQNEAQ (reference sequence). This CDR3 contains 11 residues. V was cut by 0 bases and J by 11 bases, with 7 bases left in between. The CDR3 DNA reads TGTGCCAGCAGCTTAGCCCCCCGGGCTTTCTTT. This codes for CASSLAPRAFF. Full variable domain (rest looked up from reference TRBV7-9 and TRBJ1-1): DTGVSQNPRHKITKRGQNVTFRCDPISEHNRLYWYRQTLGQGPEFLTYFQNEAQLEKSRLLSDRFSAERPKGSFSTLEIQRTEQGDSAMYLCASSLAPRAFFGQGTRLTVV.

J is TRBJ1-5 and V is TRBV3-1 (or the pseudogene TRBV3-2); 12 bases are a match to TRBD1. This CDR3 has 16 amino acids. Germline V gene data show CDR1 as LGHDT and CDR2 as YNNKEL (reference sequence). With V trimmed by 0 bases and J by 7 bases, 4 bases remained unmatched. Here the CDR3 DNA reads TGTGCCAGCAGCCAAGATGGGACAGGGGGCCGCCAGCCCCAGCATTTT. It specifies CASSQDGTGGRQPQHF.

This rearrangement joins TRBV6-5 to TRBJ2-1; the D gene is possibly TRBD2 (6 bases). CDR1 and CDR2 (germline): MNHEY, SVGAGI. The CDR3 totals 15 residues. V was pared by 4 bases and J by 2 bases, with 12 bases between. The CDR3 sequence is CASSWDSGAYNEQFF. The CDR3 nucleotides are TGTGCCAGCAGTTGGGATAGCGGAGCCTACAATGAGCAGTTCTTC.

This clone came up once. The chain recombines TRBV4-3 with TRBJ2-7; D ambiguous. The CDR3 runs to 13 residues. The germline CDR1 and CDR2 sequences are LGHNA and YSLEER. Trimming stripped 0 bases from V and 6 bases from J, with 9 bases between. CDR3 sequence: CASSQDLSSEQYF. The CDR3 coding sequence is TGCGCCAGCAGCCAAGATCTCTCGTCCGAGCAGTACTTC.

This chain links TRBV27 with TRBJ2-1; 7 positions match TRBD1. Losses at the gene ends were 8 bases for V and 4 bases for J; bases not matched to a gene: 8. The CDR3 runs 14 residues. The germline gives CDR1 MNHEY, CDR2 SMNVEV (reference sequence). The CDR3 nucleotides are TGTGCCAGCGGCCGGGACAGTCCATACAATGAGCAGTTCTTC. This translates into CASGRDSPYNEQFF.

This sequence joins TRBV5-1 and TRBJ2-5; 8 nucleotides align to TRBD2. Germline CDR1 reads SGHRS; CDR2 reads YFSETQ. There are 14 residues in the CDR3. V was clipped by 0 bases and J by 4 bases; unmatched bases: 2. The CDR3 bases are TGCGCCAGCAGCTTGGGGGGACTAGGAGAGACCCAGTACTTC. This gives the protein CASSLGGLGETQYF. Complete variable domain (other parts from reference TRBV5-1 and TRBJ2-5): KAGVTQTPRYLIKTRGQQVTLSCSPISGHRSVSWYQQTPGQGLQFLFEYFSETQRNKGNFPGRFSGRQFSNSRSEMNVSTLELGDSALYLCASSLGGLGETQYFGPGTRLLVL.

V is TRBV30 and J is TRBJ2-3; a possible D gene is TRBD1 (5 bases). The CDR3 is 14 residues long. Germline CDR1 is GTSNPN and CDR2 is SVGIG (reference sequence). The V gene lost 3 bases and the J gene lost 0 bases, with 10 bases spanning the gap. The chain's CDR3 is CAWRRGWSTDTQYF. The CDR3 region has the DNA TGTGCCTGGAGAAGGGGCTGGAGCACAGATACGCAGTATTTT.

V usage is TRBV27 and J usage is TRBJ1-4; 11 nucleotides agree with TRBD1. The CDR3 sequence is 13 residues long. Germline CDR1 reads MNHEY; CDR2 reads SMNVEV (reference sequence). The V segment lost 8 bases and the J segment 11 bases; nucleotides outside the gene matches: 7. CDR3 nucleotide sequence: TGTGCCAGCGCCGGGACAGGGGGTGGGAAACTGTTTTTT. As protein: CASAGTGGGKLFF. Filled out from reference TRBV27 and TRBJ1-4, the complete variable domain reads EAQVTQNPRYLITVTGKKLTVTCSQNMNHEYMSWYRQDPGLGLRQIYYSMNVEVTDKGDVPEGYKVSRKEKRNFPLILESPSPNQTSLYFCASAGTGGGKLFFGSGTQLSVL.

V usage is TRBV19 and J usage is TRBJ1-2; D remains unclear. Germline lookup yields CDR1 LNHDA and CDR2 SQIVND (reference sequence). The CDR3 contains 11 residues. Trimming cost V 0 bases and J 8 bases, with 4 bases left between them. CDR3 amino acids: CASSIERGYTF. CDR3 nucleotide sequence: TGTGCCAGTAGTATAGAGAGGGGCTACACCTTC. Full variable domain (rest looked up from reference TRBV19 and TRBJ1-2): DGGITQSPKYLFRKEGQNVTLSCEQNLNHDAMYWYRQDPGQGLRLIYYSQIVNDFQKGDIAEGYSVSREKKESFPLTVTSAQKNPTAFYLCASSIERGYTFGSGTRLTVV.

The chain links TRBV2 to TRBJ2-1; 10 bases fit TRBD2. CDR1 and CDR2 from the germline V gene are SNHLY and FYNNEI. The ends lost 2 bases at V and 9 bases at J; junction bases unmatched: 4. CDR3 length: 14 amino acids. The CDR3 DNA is TGTGCCAGCAGTGAAAGGCTAGCGGGGGTTGAGCAGTTCTTC. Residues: CASSERLAGVEQFF.

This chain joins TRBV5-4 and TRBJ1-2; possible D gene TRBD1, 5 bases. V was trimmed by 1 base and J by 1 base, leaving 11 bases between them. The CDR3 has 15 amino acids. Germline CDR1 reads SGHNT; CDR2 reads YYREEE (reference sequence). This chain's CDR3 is CASSLRGALNYGYTF. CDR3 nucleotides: TGTGCCAGCAGCTTGCGCGGGGCCCTTAACTATGGCTACACCTTC.

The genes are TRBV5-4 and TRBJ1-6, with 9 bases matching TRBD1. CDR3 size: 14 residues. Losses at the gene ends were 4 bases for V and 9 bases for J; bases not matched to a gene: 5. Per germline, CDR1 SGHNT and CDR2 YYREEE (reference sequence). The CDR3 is CASSTGQGTSPLHF. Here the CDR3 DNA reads TGTGCCAGCAGCACGGGACAGGGAACTTCACCCCTCCACTTT.

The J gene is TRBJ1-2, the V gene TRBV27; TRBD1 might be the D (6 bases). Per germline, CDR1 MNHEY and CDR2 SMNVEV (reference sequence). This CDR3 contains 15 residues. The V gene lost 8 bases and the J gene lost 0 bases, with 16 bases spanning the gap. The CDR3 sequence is CASWGLGFSNYGYTF. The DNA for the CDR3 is TGTGCCAGCTGGGGGCTAGGATTTTCTAACTATGGCTACACCTTC.